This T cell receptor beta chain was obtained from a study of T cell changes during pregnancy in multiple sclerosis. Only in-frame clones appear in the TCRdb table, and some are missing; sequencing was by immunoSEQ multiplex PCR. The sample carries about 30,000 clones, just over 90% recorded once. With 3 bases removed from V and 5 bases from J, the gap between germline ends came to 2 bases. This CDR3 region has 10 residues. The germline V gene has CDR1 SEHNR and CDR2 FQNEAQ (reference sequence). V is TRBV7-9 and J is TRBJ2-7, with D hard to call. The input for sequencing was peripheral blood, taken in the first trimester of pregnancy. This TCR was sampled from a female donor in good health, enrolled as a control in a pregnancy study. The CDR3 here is CASSFDEQYF. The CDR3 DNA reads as TGTGCCAGCAGCTTCGACGAGCAGTACTTC.